One and the same sample provided the 17 T cell receptor beta chains below, sequenced in a study of blood T cell repertoires in COVID-19. Clones were sequenced by immunoSEQ multiplex PCR, and TCRdb holds only the in-frame ones, with some missing. The sample lists a few hundred thousand clones; around 91% were seen once. Sequencing was carried out using PBMCs or T cells enriched from blood (not recorded which). These receptors originate from a man younger than 30 who had recovered from COVID-19.

The chain is built from TRBV11-2 and TRBJ2-2; unclear D gene. Germline CDR1 and CDR2: SGHAT and FQNNGV. The CDR3 has 14 amino acids. V lost 3 bases and J lost 1, with 6 bases in between. The CDR3 protein is CASSFAGNTGELFF. CDR3 nucleotides: TGTGCCAGCAGCTTCGCAGGGAACACCGGGGAGCTGTTTTTT.

The rearrangement links TRBV10-3 to TRBJ1-1; 9 nucleotides line up with TRBD1. V was pared by 3 bases and J by 6 bases, with 11 bases of the junction left unmatched. The CDR3 extends over 16 amino acids. The germline CDR1 and CDR2 sequences are ENHRY and SYGVKD. In DNA form, the CDR3 reads TGTGCCATCAGTGATGGCGGGGACAGGGATCTACCTGAAGCTTTCTTT. It specifies CAISDGGDRDLPEAFF.

This chain links TRBV5-1 with TRBJ2-3; D perhaps matches TRBD2 (6 bases). Trimming took off 4 bases at V and 4 bases at J, with 16 bases between the two ends. The CDR3 spans 15 residues. Germline V gives CDR1 SGHRS, CDR2 YFSETQ. DNA for the CDR3: TGCGCCAGCAGCCCCGGAGGAGGGAACCCAGATACGCAGTATTTT. Translation: CASSPGGGNPDTQYF.

The gene calls are TRBV5-5 and TRBJ1-4; tentative D call: TRBD1 (5 bases). CDR1 and CDR2 from the germline V gene are SGHKS and YYEKEE (reference sequence). The CDR3 consists of 16 residues. With 3 bases removed from V and 4 bases from J, the gap between germline ends came to 16 bases. CDR3 DNA: TGTGCCAGCAGCTGGGAGGGCCGGCAGGGTAATGAAAAACTGTTTTTT. Protein product: CASSWEGRQGNEKLFF.

The V call is TRBV5-4, the J call TRBJ2-5, with 7 bases aligning to TRBD1. With 2 bases clipped from V and 2 bases from J, the junction kept 6 bases outside the gene matches. Germline V lookup: CDR1 SGHNT, CDR2 YYREEE (reference sequence). The CDR3 extends over 15 amino acids. CDR3 nucleotide sequence: TGTGCCAGCAGCTTAGGGACAGAAAGACAAGAGACCCAGTACTTC. Its protein is CASSLGTERQETQYF.

The chain is built from TRBV5-8 and TRBJ1-4; D gene ambiguous. Germline assignment: CDR1 SGHTS and CDR2 YDEGEE. CDR3 size: 15 residues. V was pared by 0 bases and J by 0 bases, with 6 bases between. CDR3 region: CASSLGATTNEKLFF. CDR3 sequence (DNA): TGTGCCAGCAGCTTGGGGGCGACAACTAATGAAAAACTGTTTTTT.

This chain connects TRBV4-1 to TRBJ1-5, with D unresolved. Germline V CDR1 and CDR2: MGHRA, YSYEKL. Trimming removed 5 bases at V and 0 bases at J, with 8 bases between. The CDR3 totals 14 residues. The CDR3 region is CASSSLVSNQPQHF. The CDR3 nucleotides are TGCGCCAGCAGCTCGCTAGTTAGCAATCAGCCCCAGCATTTT.

V usage is TRBV6-5 and J usage is TRBJ1-1; D is perhaps TRBD1 (6 bases). This CDR3 spans 15 amino acids. The germline gives CDR1 MNHEY, CDR2 SVGAGI. Trimming removed 0 bases from V and 1 base from J, with 9 bases in between. DNA for the CDR3: TGTGCCAGCAGTTACTCGGCAGGGGCGAACACTGAAGCTTTCTTT. Residues: CASSYSAGANTEAFF.

The chain couples TRBV12-5 to TRBJ1-5; no firm D call. CDR1 is LGHNT and CDR2 is FRNRAP in the germline V gene. Deletions cut 4 bases from V and 1 base from J, with 14 bases between. The CDR3 sequence is 16 residues long. This chain's CDR3 is CASGWTIDVSNQPQHF. CDR3 in DNA: TGTGCTAGTGGTTGGACTATCGATGTGAGCAATCAGCCCCAGCATTTT.

The rearrangement uses TRBV5-1 and TRBJ2-7, with 10 bases that match TRBD2. V dropped 4 bases and J dropped 3; count of bases not matched to a gene: 4. The CDR3 extends over 14 amino acids. Germline V gives CDR1 SGHRS, CDR2 YFSETQ. CDR3 residues: CASSTGTSVYEQYF. The CDR3, as DNA: TGCGCCAGCAGCACGGGGACTAGCGTCTACGAGCAGTACTTC.

The chain combines TRBV5-1 with TRBJ2-3; D ambiguous. V was trimmed by 1 base and J by 2 bases, leaving 8 bases between them. Germline loops: CDR1 SGHRS, CDR2 YFSETQ. The CDR3 is 14 amino acids. CDR3 sequence reads: CASSLLSPTDTQYF. CDR3 coding DNA: TGCGCCAGCAGCTTGTTGAGTCCCACAGATACGCAGTATTTT.

This clone is a singleton in its sample. The rearrangement links TRBV19 to TRBJ2-3; TRBD2 matches at 9 bases. After removal of 1 base from V and 0 bases from J, the junction contained 8 bases not matched to a gene. The CDR3 contains 18 residues. Germline-derived CDR1 and CDR2 are LNHDA and SQIVND (reference sequence). The CDR3 sequence is CASSIVAGEFGSTDTQYF. Here the CDR3 DNA reads TGTGCCAGTAGTATAGTAGCGGGAGAGTTTGGAAGCACAGATACGCAGTATTTT.

V and J are TRBV11-2 and TRBJ1-1, with no clear D. Germline V gene sequence: CDR1 SGHAT, CDR2 FQNNGV. V was cut by 5 bases and J by 5 bases, with 21 bases left in between. This CDR3 contains 16 residues. The CDR3 loop reads CASSHPPRWKETEAFF. The CDR3 DNA follows: TGTGCCAGCAGCCACCCCCCGAGGTGGAAGGAGACTGAAGCTTTCTTT.

This sequence joins TRBV6-4 and TRBJ2-1, with D possibly matching TRBD1 (7 bases). Germline V lookup: CDR1 MRHNA, CDR2 SNTAGT. Trimming cost V 0 bases and J 10 bases, with 19 bases left between them. CDR3 length: 16 amino acids. Here the CDR3 reads CASSDSGGGGKEEQFF. CDR3 DNA sequence: TGTGCCAGCAGTGACTCTGGTGGAGGGGGCAAAGAGGAGCAGTTCTTC.

This clone has only one observation. J is TRBJ2-3 and V is TRBV27; 10 bases align to TRBD2. Trimming cost V 8 bases and J 4 bases; bases outside gene matches: 6. CDR3 length: 14 amino acids. The V gene's germline CDR1 is MNHEY and CDR2 SMNVEV (reference sequence). CDR3 DNA sequence: TGTGCCAGCGGGAGCGGGAGGGCATCAGATACGCAGTATTTT. Protein sequence: CASGSGRASDTQYF.

The V gene is TRBV5-5, the J gene TRBJ1-2, with 7 bases fitting TRBD1. This CDR3 region has 14 residues. V shed 4 bases and J 5 bases; nucleotides not matched to a gene: 8. Germline V gives CDR1 SGHKS, CDR2 YYEKEE (reference sequence). CDR3 region: CASSRDSFSYGYTF. The CDR3 DNA is TGTGCCAGCAGCCGGGACAGTTTCTCTTATGGCTACACCTTC.

The V call is TRBV6-6, the J call TRBJ1-2; no definite D call. Germline loops: CDR1 MNHNY, CDR2 SVGAGI (reference sequence). The CDR3 consists of 15 residues. V was cut by 6 bases and J by 4 bases, with 18 bases left in between. CDR3 nucleotides: TGTGCCAGCAGCCCCGTCCAGCGGCCCACCTATGGCTACACCTTC. It translates to CASSPVQRPTYGYTF.